These T cell receptor beta chains were read from a single sample in a study of response to subunit inactivated influenza vaccine. MiXCR, applied by TCRdb to the RT-PCR reads, yields one record per CDR3 protein. The sample shows 500,000 to 600,000 distinct CDR3 sequences, roughly 15% of them seen only once. The sample in question was PBMCs from blood, obtained about 11 days after vaccination. All receptors come from a man over 45 who received an inactivated influenza vaccine. CDR3s include the opening cysteine and the closing phenylalanine or tryptophan. The D gene is left open where the match is weak. Where a row states a size, it is once, few, many or the class of an expanded clone; other rows omit it.

NA | NA | TRBJ1-1 | TRBV20-1 | TGCAGTGCCACCCAGGGGTGGGGCACTGAAGCTTTCTTT | CSATQGWGTEAFF
few | NA | TRBJ2-1 | TRBV27 | TGTGCCAGCAGTTCGGCAGGGGATACCTACAATGAGCAGTTCTTC | CASSSAGDTYNEQFF
NA | NA | TRBJ2-5 | TRBV7-2 | TGTGCCAGCAGCTTAGTTTTCGCAGGGGTCCAAGAGACCCAGTACTTC | CASSLVFAGVQETQYF
few | TRBD1 | TRBJ1-2 | TRBV6-5 | TGTGCCAGCACCAGGACAGGGTATGGCTACACCTTC | CASTRTGYGYTF
NA | TRBD2 | TRBJ2-2 | TRBV4-3 | TGCGCCAGCAGCCAAGATGCGGCGGGGGGCTACACCGGGGAGCTGTTTTTT | CASSQDAAGGYTGELFF
NA | NA | TRBJ2-7 | TRBV14 | TGTGCCAGCAGCCAAGGCCCTTTGAGCAAGGACCTCTACGAGCAGTACTTC | CASSQGPLSKDLYEQYF
NA | NA | TRBJ2-4 | TRBV20-1 | TGCAGTGCTAGACCCAGGGTTAACATTCAGTACTTC | CSARPRVNIQYF
few | TRBD1 | TRBJ2-5 | TRBV20-1 | TGCAGTGTTAAGGGACAGTCTCAAGAGACCCAGTACTTC | CSVKGQSQETQYF
few | NA | TRBJ1-2 | TRBV4-3 | TGCGCCAGCAGCCAAACTACCACAGGGTTAGCTAACTATGGCTACACCTTC | CASSQTTTGLANYGYTF
NA | TRBD2 | TRBJ2-1 | TRBV12-3/TRBV12-4 | TGTGCCAGCACTGGAGGACTAGCGGGAAGCAATGAGCAGTTCTTC | CASTGGLAGSNEQFF
few | NA | TRBJ2-4 | TRBV5-1 | TGCGCCAGCAGCGCGGGACAGTCCAAAAACATTCAGTACTTC | CASSAGQSKNIQYF
many | TRBD1 | TRBJ2-2 | TRBV10-2 | TGCGCCAGCAGACAGGGGGCGCGGGGCACCGGGGAGCTGTTTTTT | CASRQGARGTGELFF
few | NA | TRBJ1-1 | TRBV25-1 | TGTGCCAGCTCCGGGCCGGGTCTAGGGAACACTGAAGCTTTCTTT | CASSGPGLGNTEAFF
few | NA | TRBJ2-3 | TRBV9 | TGTGCCAGCAGTCCCACCCCCGGGCGCACAGATACGCAGTATTTT | CASSPTPGRTDTQYF
many | TRBD1 | TRBJ1-2 | TRBV7-9 | TGTGCCAGCAGCTCCGGACAGGGGGGCTATGGCTACACCTTC | CASSSGQGGYGYTF
few | TRBD2 | TRBJ2-3 | TRBV11-2 | TGTGCCAGCAGCTTAGGTCAAACTAGCGGGGGGGCGTCAGATACGCAGTATTTT | CASSLGQTSGGASDTQYF
NA | NA | TRBJ2-5 | TRBV7-2 | TGTGCCAGCAGCTTAGTAAGGGAGGCGAGGGCCCAGTACTTC | CASSLVREARAQYF
NA | TRBD1 | TRBJ1-6 | TRBV5-1 | TGCGCCAGCAGCGGGGACAGGTATAATTCACCCCTCCACTTT | CASSGDRYNSPLHF
few | NA | TRBJ2-4 | TRBV20-1 | TGCAGTGCTAGAGAAGACAGGGCCAAAAACATTCAGTACTTC | CSAREDRAKNIQYF
few | NA | TRBJ1-5 | TRBV24-1 | TGTGCCAGCTTCCCCGGGACGGTTCAACATTTT | CASFPGTVQHF
few | NA | TRBJ1-5 | TRBV20-1 | TGCAGTGCTAGAGCGGCGCTAGGCAATCAGCCCCAGCATTTT | CSARAALGNQPQHF
NA | NA | TRBJ2-7 | TRBV3-1 | TGTGCCAGCAGCCCGGAGGGAAGAGTCCTTCTCTACGAGCAGTACTTC | CASSPEGRVLLYEQYF
NA | NA | TRBJ2-1 | TRBV7-6 | TGTGCCAGCAGCCCGTGGTACAATGAGCAGTTCTTC | CASSPWYNEQFF
NA | TRBD2 | TRBJ2-3 | TRBV12-3/TRBV12-4 | TGTGCCAGCAGACCATCTAGCGGGGGGGCCCCTGATACGCAGTATTTT | CASRPSSGGAPDTQYF
NA | NA | TRBJ1-1 | TRBV20-1 | TGCAGTGCTAGGCGGGAGAACACTGAAGCTTTCTTT | CSARRENTEAFF
many | NA | TRBJ2-5 | TRBV7-9 | TGTGCCAGCAGCTGGCCAGCGGGTCCAGAGACCCAGTACTTC | CASSWPAGPETQYF
many | NA | TRBJ2-5 | TRBV4-2 | TGTGCCAGCAGCATCCGGGCCGGGGCTCAAGAGACCCAGTACTTC | CASSIRAGAQETQYF
NA | TRBD1 | TRBJ1-1 | TRBV18 | TGTGCCAGCTCACCTGACAGGGCGAAAGCTTTCTTT | CASSPDRAKAFF
NA | TRBD2 | TRBJ2-3 | TRBV6-5 | TGTGCCAGCAGTTACCCAGCGGGGGGTGGACCAGATACGCAGTATTTT | CASSYPAGGGPDTQYF
NA | NA | TRBJ2-1 | TRBV15 | TGTGCCACCAGCAGAGATCGAAGCGGGCCCTACAATGAGCAGTTCTTC | CATSRDRSGPYNEQFF
few | NA | TRBJ2-1 | TRBV11-2 | TGTGCCAGCAGCTTAACAGTCCGGGCCCGGAACAAAGATGAGCAGTTCTTC | CASSLTVRARNKDEQFF
few | TRBD2 | TRBJ2-1 | TRBV7-9 | TGTGCCAGCAGCCCATTAGCGGGTCTTGTATACAATGAGCAGTTCTTC | CASSPLAGLVYNEQFF
NA | NA | TRBJ2-3 | TRBV11-2 | TGTGCCAGCAGCTTAACGGACAGACCCTATACGCAGTATTTT | CASSLTDRPYTQYF
many | NA | TRBJ2-7 | TRBV11-2 | TGTGCCAGCAGCTTAGGATCTTTCTACGAGCAGTACTTC | CASSLGSFYEQYF
NA | TRBD1 | TRBJ1-1 | TRBV29-1 | TGCAGCAGTGGCAGGGGGCCCACTGAAGCTTTCTTT | CSSGRGPTEAFF
NA | TRBD2 | TRBJ2-3 | TRBV5-6 | TGTGCCAGCAGCCCCGGACTAGCGGGGGCGGCAGATACGCAGTATTTT | CASSPGLAGAADTQYF
NA | NA | TRBJ1-4 | TRBV12-3/TRBV12-4 | TGTGCCAGCAGTTTCAGGAGCGTCGCGGAAAAACTGTTTTTT | CASSFRSVAEKLFF
NA | NA | TRBJ2-5 | TRBV9 | TGTGCCAGCAGGACCCGTAGCGGAACCCAAGAGACCCAGTACTTC | CASRTRSGTQETQYF
few | NA | TRBJ2-7 | TRBV11-2 | TGTGCCAGCAGCTTAGATAGCGCAGCCTTCTACGAGCAGTACTTC | CASSLDSAAFYEQYF
many | TRBD2 | TRBJ2-1 | TRBV29-1 | TGCAGCGTTGGGGCGGGAGGACCCAACAATGAGCAGTTCTTC | CSVGAGGPNNEQFF